Sequencing of this TCR beta chain was carried out in a study of blood T cell repertoires in COVID-19. About the research overall: Sites in the United States, Italy and Spain provided acute and convalescent COVID-19 samples. Sample material is recorded as cDNA or gDNA derived from T cells, B-cell-depleted T cells, or PBMCs.

Study processing details: From reference gene primer amplification, estimates of nucleated cell counts were derived. The data were produced by immunoSEQ multiplex PCR, yet TCRdb's version contains in-frame clones alone and is incomplete. V and J calls and clone size are as listed in that table; D and trimming were resolved from the DNA. The data show about 300,000 clones, around 90% seen once. CDR3 length equals 13 residues. Germline CDR1 reads MDHEN; CDR2 reads SYDVKM. V lost 6 bases and J 7 bases, leaving 15 bases between the germline ends. The sample was peripheral blood. The V and J genes are TRBV28 and TRBJ1-2, with a tentative D call TRBD1 (5 bases). The TCR was taken from a man between 18 and 29 years old with active or convalescent COVID-19. The CDR3 DNA sequence: TGTGCCAGCAGCACGGACACCCCCGGTGGCTACACCTTC. Translation: CASSTDTPGGYTF.